The 3 T cell receptor beta chains below were found in one sample sequenced in a study of blood T cell repertoires in COVID-19. Some clones are missing from TCRdb's copy, which holds only in-frame ones; the method was immunoSEQ multiplex PCR. The sample contains about 200,000 clones, roughly 90% of which appear only once. The specimen sequenced was PBMCs or T cells enriched from blood (not recorded which). The receptor source for this set is a woman between 18 and 29 years old who had recovered from COVID-19.

The J gene is TRBJ1-4, the V gene TRBV5-8; 11 bases line up with TRBD1. The CDR3 runs 15 residues. CDR1 is SGHTS, CDR2 YDEGEE, per germline. J gave up 8 bases and V 4 bases, and 7 bases lay outside the gene matches. CDR3 sequence (DNA): TGTGCCAGCAGCCTGGGGGACAGGGGGGAGGAAAAACTGTTTTTT. This translates into CASSLGDRGEEKLFF.

V gene TRBV20-1 combines with J gene TRBJ2-6, with 7 bases identical to TRBD1. This CDR3 comprises 15 residues. Germline V gives CDR1 DFQATT, CDR2 SNEGSKA (reference sequence). V lost 3 bases and J lost 4; bases outside the gene matches: 6. CDR3 DNA: TGCAGTGCTAGTGAGGGGGCTTCGGGGGCCAACGTCCTGACTTTC. Translated, it gives CSASEGASGANVLTF.

The genes are TRBV29-1 and TRBJ2-7; D perhaps matches TRBD2 (5 bases). The germline V gene has CDR1 SQVTM and CDR2 ANQGSEA. The CDR3 sequence is 12 residues long. V dropped 3 bases and J dropped 0 bases, with 6 bases sitting between them. The CDR3: CSVDGGSYEQYF. CDR3 DNA sequence: TGCAGCGTTGATGGAGGCTCCTACGAGCAGTACTTC.